A single sample gave rise to the 21 T cell receptor beta chains below, sequenced in a study of blood T cells in healthy people across ages (dated by TCRdb to 2013 to 2016). The library came from 5' RACE. The data were produced on an Illumina HiSeq 2500. A second PCR of roughly 7 to 12 cycles was performed with a sample-barcoded 5' primer and a J-beta primer mix. In-frame beta chains were kept once TCRdb had trimmed the public reads at Q25 with fastp and called clones with MiXCR. Entries are consolidated by CDR3 protein sequence, retaining the most common genes and DNA. The sample table records about 970,000 distinct CDR3 sequences; roughly 51% of these occur just once. About a fifth of the sample comes from the top ten. The sample consisted of blood. The receptors originated from an older woman in good health.

This clonotype appeared a few times. The rearrangement links TRBV7-2 to TRBJ2-3; TRBD1 matches 8 bases. The V and J ends lost 4 bases and 5 bases, in that order; junction bases with no gene match: 8. Germline V lookup: CDR1 SGHTA, CDR2 FQGNSA. This CDR3 has 15 amino acids. CDR3 sequence reads: CASSSGTGGRDTQYF. In nucleotides, the CDR3 is TGTGCCAGCAGCTCCGGGACAGGCGGAAGAGATACGCAGTATTTT.

CDR3 protein: CASRAGTSGNTIYF. The CDR3 DNA is TGTGCCAGCAGGGCCGGGACATCTGGAAACACCATATATTTT. The genes are TRBV2 and TRBJ1-3; TRBD1 is a possible D gene (6 bases). Germline assignment: CDR1 SNHLY and CDR2 FYNNEI. The CDR3 length is 14 residues. V was pared by 6 bases and J by 1 base, with 10 bases between. The whole variable domain, filled in from reference TRBV2 and TRBJ1-3, reads EPEVTQTPSHQVTQMGQEVILRCVPISNHLYFYWYRQILGQKVEFLVSFYNNEISEKSEIFDDQFSVERPDGSNFTLKIRSTKLEDSAMYFCASRAGTSGNTIYFGEGSWLTVV.

The chain couples TRBV7-2 to TRBJ2-2; D is unclear. The CDR3 consists of 15 residues. Germline V lookup: CDR1 SGHTA, CDR2 FQGNSA. V dropped 5 bases and J dropped 0 bases, with 10 bases sitting between them. The CDR3 is CASSIGPANTGELFF. The CDR3 DNA sequence: TGTGCCAGCAGCATCGGACCCGCGAACACCGGGGAGCTGTTTTTT.

The rearrangement uses TRBV11-1 and TRBJ2-7; tentatively, D is TRBD1 (6 bases). CDR3 length equals 15 residues. Trimming removed 1 base from V and 0 bases from J, with 10 bases in between. Germline V gene sequence: CDR1 SGHAT, CDR2 FQDESV (reference sequence). The CDR3: CASSLGQVASYEQYF. The CDR3 DNA is TGTGCCAGCAGCTTAGGACAGGTGGCCTCCTACGAGCAGTACTTC.

The rearrangement joins TRBV18 to TRBJ2-3, with TRBD2 matching 8 bases. Germline trimming cut 3 bases from V and 4 bases from J; bases unmatched to any gene: 9. The CDR3 sequence is 16 residues long. Germline CDR1 is KGHSH and CDR2 is LQKENI. The CDR3 loop reads CASSPGQREFADTQYF. Here the CDR3 DNA reads TGTGCCAGCTCACCGGGCCAGCGGGAGTTCGCAGATACGCAGTATTTT.

The chain combines TRBV6-2 or TRBV6-3 with TRBJ2-1; D unclear. The germline V gene has CDR1 MNHEY and CDR2 SVGEGT. This CDR3 spans 13 amino acids. Trimming pared 0 bases from V and 4 bases from J, leaving 4 bases between. CDR3 sequence: CASSYSNYNEQFF. The CDR3 region has the DNA TGTGCCAGCAGTTACTCGAATTACAATGAGCAGTTCTTC.

The CDR3 loop reads CAWSGAFRTDTQYF. The CDR3 DNA follows: TGTGCCTGGAGTGGGGCTTTTAGGACAGATACGCAGTATTTT. The gene calls are TRBV30 and TRBJ2-3, with D hard to call. The germline CDR1 and CDR2 sequences are GTSNPN and SVGIG (reference sequence). Trimming removed 1 base at V and 3 bases at J, with 11 bases between. There are 14 residues in the CDR3.

The CDR3 nucleotides are TGCAGCGTCACCGGACTACACATCACTCGAGACGCGTCCTACGAGCAGTACTTC. Its translation is CSVTGLHITRDASYEQYF. The chain links TRBV29-1 to TRBJ2-7, with D tentatively TRBD2 (6 bases). The CDR3 runs 18 residues. V was trimmed by 6 bases and J by 1 base, leaving 28 bases between them. Germline CDR1 SQVTM, CDR2 ANQGSEA.

A few counts support this clonotype. J is TRBJ2-7 and V is TRBV9; TRBD1 matches at 7 bases. This CDR3 region has 14 residues. Germline CDR1 reads SGDLS; CDR2 reads YYNGEE. V gave up 2 bases and J gave up 3 bases; unmatched junction bases: 5. The DNA of the CDR3 is TGTGCCAGCAGCGTCCGGGACAGTCTCTACGAGCAGTACTTC. Translation gives CASSVRDSLYEQYF.

This clonotype was counted once. V usage is TRBV7-2 and J usage is TRBJ2-7, with D possibly matching TRBD1 (6 bases). Germline lookup yields CDR1 SGHTA and CDR2 FQGNSA. V was cut by 6 bases and J by 10 bases, with 16 bases left in between. The CDR3 covers 12 residues. CDR3 bases: TGTGCCAGCAGTTCATTTCCGGGACACCAGTACTTC. Translation gives CASSSFPGHQYF.

This sequence joins TRBV20-1 and TRBJ2-1; 10 nucleotides align to TRBD2. CDR1 and CDR2 from the germline V gene are DFQATT and SNEGSKA (reference sequence). The CDR3 sequence is 13 residues long. DNA of the CDR3: TGCAGGTTAGCGGGAGGAACCTACAATGAGCAGTTCTTC. This gives the protein CRLAGGTYNEQFF.

The V call is TRBV7-9, the J call TRBJ1-5; a weak D match, TRBD1 (6 bases). V was clipped by 5 bases and J by 7 bases, with 15 bases between them. Germline CDR1 is SEHNR and CDR2 is FQNEAQ (reference sequence). The CDR3 consists of 14 residues. The CDR3 reads CASSGTGSRQPQHF. The CDR3 region has the DNA TGTGCCAGCAGCGGAACAGGGAGCCGCCAGCCCCAGCATTTT.

This clonotype was observed a handful of times. The gene calls are TRBV4-1 and TRBJ1-5, with D tentatively TRBD1 (6 bases). Germline CDR1 and CDR2: MGHRA and YSYEKL. V was shortened by 4 bases and J by 6 bases, with 22 bases between the two germline ends. This CDR3 region has 17 residues. The CDR3 DNA reads as TGCGCCAGCAGCCGGAGCTACAGGGACCCCTTAGGTCAGCCCCAGCATTTT. Encoded protein: CASSRSYRDPLGQPQHF.

This chain uses TRBV10-3 with TRBJ2-2; D gene ambiguous. Trimming pared 4 bases from V and 4 bases from J, leaving 7 bases between. This CDR3 region has 13 residues. The germline V gene encodes CDR1 ENHRY and CDR2 SYGVKD. The CDR3 reads CAISAVITGELFF. CDR3 coding DNA: TGTGCCATCAGTGCAGTTATCACCGGGGAGCTGTTTTTT.

This chain connects TRBV20-1 to TRBJ2-1; a possible D gene is TRBD2 (6 bases). The CDR3 totals 14 residues. Trimming took 0 bases from V and 2 from J, leaving 8 bases between them. CDR1 and CDR2 (germline): DFQATT, SNEGSKA (reference sequence). CDR3 sequence reads: CSARDGRPYNEQFF. DNA of the CDR3: TGCAGTGCTAGAGACGGGAGACCCTACAATGAGCAGTTCTTC.

The V and J genes are TRBV20-1 and TRBJ2-1; 8 bases are shared with TRBD2. The CDR3 spans 16 residues. The V gene end was trimmed by 6 bases and the J gene end by 4 bases; junction bases not matched to a gene: 14. Germline V gives CDR1 DFQATT, CDR2 SNEGSKA (reference sequence). The CDR3, as DNA: TGCAGTGCCTTCTCTCGGGGGGGGTTTCGATACAATGAGCAGTTCTTC. Protein product: CSAFSRGGFRYNEQFF.

V gene TRBV6-6 combines with J gene TRBJ2-1; 8 bases fit TRBD1. CDR3 length equals 13 residues. With 6 bases clipped from V and 6 bases from J, the junction kept 4 bases outside the gene matches. The germline V gene encodes CDR1 MNHNY and CDR2 SVGAGI (reference sequence). This chain's CDR3 is CASRQTGVNEQFF. The CDR3, as DNA: TGTGCCAGCAGACAGACAGGGGTCAATGAGCAGTTCTTC.

The J gene is TRBJ2-7, the V gene TRBV4-3; 9 bases agree with TRBD2. The V gene end was trimmed by 4 bases and the J gene end by 3 bases; junction bases not matched to a gene: 10. This CDR3 is built from 16 residues. Germline values: CDR1 LGHNA, CDR2 YSLEER. The CDR3 DNA sequence: TGCGCCAGCAGCCGAGGGACTAGCTTAGACGGCTACGAGCAGTACTTC. This gives the protein CASSRGTSLDGYEQYF.

The chain employs TRBV20-1 and TRBJ2-3; no definite D call. Germline CDR1 reads DFQATT; CDR2 reads SNEGSKA (reference sequence). This CDR3 region has 13 residues. Trimming shortened V by 5 bases and J by 4 bases, and 13 bases separated the two germline ends. The CDR3 reads CSAQVVGSDTQYF. DNA for the CDR3: TGCAGTGCTCAAGTTGTCGGTTCAGATACGCAGTATTTT.

This clonotype was counted only a few times. V usage is TRBV4-3 and J usage is TRBJ2-1; D not resolved. Trimming removed 0 bases at V and 0 bases at J, with 9 bases between. This CDR3 is built from 16 residues. In germline, CDR1 is LGHNA, CDR2 YSLEER. CDR3 loop: CASSQESQISYNEQFF. The CDR3 DNA sequence: TGCGCCAGCAGCCAAGAGTCGCAGATCTCCTACAATGAGCAGTTCTTC.

The V and J genes are TRBV24-1 and TRBJ1-2, with D perhaps TRBD1 (5 bases). With 9 bases removed from V and 4 bases from J, the gap between germline ends came to 20 bases. In germline, CDR1 is KGHDR, CDR2 SFDVKD. The CDR3 is 15 residues long. CDR3 in DNA: TGTGCCACCCTCCCCCGCGGGGCCATCAGCTATGGCTACACCTTC. This encodes CATLPRGAISYGYTF.